This T cell receptor beta chain was identified during a study of preoperative IRX-2 immunotherapy in early breast cancer. The treatment denotes: preoperative locoregional IRX-2 cytokine immunotherapy. In this sample, this clone turned up a few times. V was shortened by 5 bases and J by 6 bases, with 19 bases between the two germline ends. The CDR3 runs 15 residues. Germline CDR1 reads SGHNT; CDR2 reads YENEEA. Libraries were prepared by immunoSEQ multiplex PCR; TCRdb keeps only in-frame clonotypes and omits some of them. The sample includes 35,000 to 40,000 clones, 65% to 90% of them seen just once. Source: lymph node tissue, taken after IRX-2 immunotherapy. The source is a human donor with breast cancer. The chain has TRBV11-3 and TRBJ1-2; TRBD1 might be the D (5 bases). CDR3 sequence (DNA): TGTGCCAGCAGCCTCCGAATCCGCGGGGGGGATGGCTACACCTTC. It specifies CASSLRIRGGDGYTF.